Included here is one T cell receptor beta chain sequence, with context. No antigen is known for it. The PCR contained 60 Vbeta and 13 Jbeta primers. Profiled with immunoSEQ multiplex PCR; TCRdb holds only in-frame clones, not every one. The sample shows fewer than 200,000 clones, 65% to 70% of them seen only once. The sample originates from a study of cytomegalovirus exposure and HLA in healthy donors. Study findings and constraints: Reportedly, cytomegalovirus status was diagnosed with high sensitivity and specificity. In a later analysis, TCR beta V- and J-gene trimming showed a link to a missense DCLRE1C variant.

The V and J ends lost 7 bases and 4 bases, in that order; junction bases with no gene match: 4. This CDR3 has 13 residues. Germline lookup yields CDR1 MNHEY and CDR2 SVGAGI. The sequenced sample consisted of PBMCs. The TCR was taken from a woman aged 18-35 years in good health and CMV-seropositive. The chain is built from TRBV6-5 and TRBJ1-2, with TRBD1 matching 9 bases. This CDR3 is CASTEDRGYGYTF. The CDR3 coding sequence is TGTGCCAGCACCGAGGACAGGGGCTATGGCTACACCTTC.